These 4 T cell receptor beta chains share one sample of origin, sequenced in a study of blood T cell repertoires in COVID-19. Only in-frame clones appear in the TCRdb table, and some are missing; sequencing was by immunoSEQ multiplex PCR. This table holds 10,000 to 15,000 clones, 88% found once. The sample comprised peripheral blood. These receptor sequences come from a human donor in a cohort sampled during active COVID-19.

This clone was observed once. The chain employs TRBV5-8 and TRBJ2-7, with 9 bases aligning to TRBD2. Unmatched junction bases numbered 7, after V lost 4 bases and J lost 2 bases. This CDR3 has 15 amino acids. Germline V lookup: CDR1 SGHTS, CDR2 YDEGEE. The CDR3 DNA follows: TGTGCCAGCAGCCGCGGGGGGGGGCTTCCCTACGAGCAGTACTTC. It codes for CASSRGGGLPYEQYF.

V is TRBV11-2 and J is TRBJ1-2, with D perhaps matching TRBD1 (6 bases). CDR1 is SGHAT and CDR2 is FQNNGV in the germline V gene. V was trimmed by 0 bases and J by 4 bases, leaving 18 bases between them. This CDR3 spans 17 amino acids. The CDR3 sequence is CASSLEPSQGIIYGYTF. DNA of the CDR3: TGTGCCAGCAGCTTAGAGCCGTCGCAGGGGATAATCTATGGCTACACCTTC.

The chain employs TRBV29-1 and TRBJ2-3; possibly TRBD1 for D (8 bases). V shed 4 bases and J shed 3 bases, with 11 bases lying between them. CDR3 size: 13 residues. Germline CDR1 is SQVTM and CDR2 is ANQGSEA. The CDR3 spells CSVVQGGTDTQYF. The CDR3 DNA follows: TGCAGCGTTGTACAGGGGGGGACAGATACGCAGTATTTT.

The CDR3 nucleotides read TGCGCCAGCAGCCCGGGAGCGGACAATGAGCAGTTCTTC. Translated: CASSPGADNEQFF. The chain employs TRBV5-1 and TRBJ2-1, with D possibly matching TRBD2 (6 bases). V shed 4 bases and J shed 5 bases, with 10 bases lying between them. Germline V gene sequence: CDR1 SGHRS, CDR2 YFSETQ. This CDR3 has 13 amino acids.